A selection of T cell receptor beta chains follows, all from one sample in a study of blood T cell repertoires in COVID-19. Here immunoSEQ multiplex PCR was the method, and the copy in TCRdb shows in-frame clones only, minus some. This sample has around 400,000 clones; 80% to 90% occur once, and the top ten carry about 10%. Sequenced material: peripheral blood. These receptors all stem from a woman aged 25 to 39 with COVID-19, enrolled during active disease. Each CDR3 is given without its conserved first and last residue. D genes are given only for firm matches.

V gene,D gene,CDR3 protein
TRBV7-2,TRBD2,ASSGTSGRGRATDTQY
TRBV18,TRBD1,ASSPSRDSYEQY
TRBV9,.,ASSVEGLGNNEQF
TRBV5-1,TRBD1,ASNIPGQGETQY
TRBV7-2,.,AIQPGGASYGYT
TRBV4-1,TRBD2,ASSQGTSGRAGYSYNEQF
TRBV10-2,TRBD1,ASTLSGGNGSPLH
TRBV6-6,.,ASSYSTRRGDTQY
TRBV28,.,ASRPGAVYGYT
TRBV7-9,.,ASSLAGSSYEQY
TRBV7-9,TRBD1,ASSLGQGAYEQY